This TCR beta chain stems from a study of blood T cell repertoires in COVID-19. Across the study: The origin of the acute and convalescent COVID-19 samples was the United States, Italy and Spain. Sources were T cells, B-cell-depleted T cells, or PBMCs; the material itself was cDNA or gDNA.

Under the authors' procedure: Amplification of reference gene primers provided the estimated nucleated cell counts. TCRdb's table, derived via immunoSEQ multiplex PCR, lists solely in-frame clones and lacks some. V and J calls and clone size are given by that table; D and trimming were obtained from the DNA. The sample yields 150,000 or so clones, roughly nine tenths seen once. The sequenced material came from peripheral blood. The clonotype originates from a man aged 50-60 years with acute or convalescent COVID-19.

The CDR3 nucleotides read TGTGCCAGTAGCCCGCACCTCCGGGCAGGGGGCACAGATACGCAGTATTTT. As protein: CASSPHLRAGGTDTQYF. This rearrangement joins TRBV19 to TRBJ2-3; possibly TRBD1 for D (6 bases). Trimming took off 6 bases at V and 1 base at J, with 20 bases between the two ends. The CDR3 is 17 amino acids. The germline V gene encodes CDR1 LNHDA and CDR2 SQIVND (reference sequence).